The present T cell receptor (beta chain) was sequenced within a study of Graves' ophthalmopathy and Graves' hyperthyroidism. Study-wide background: Stable hyperthyroidism was defined by absence of ophthalmopathy within 18 months of follow-up.

TCR beta CDR3 regions were amplified from RNA transcripts. First-round RT-PCR relied on HTBI primers, and a second-round multiplex PCR came next. From the multiplex PCR reads, TCRdb called clonotypes with MiXCR, one entry per CDR3 protein. The profile shows over a million distinct CDR3 sequences, about 35% of them singletons. About this clonotype: What it binds is unknown.

Germline CDR1 and CDR2: SNHLY and FYNNEI. Trimming cost V 5 bases and J 2 bases, with 16 bases left between them. The CDR3 sequence is 17 residues long. Regarding the study as a whole: Sensitivity of 65% to 71% and specificity of less than 75% were achieved by the model that predicted ophthalmopathy progression.

Exclusion covered patients with other autoimmune diseases or uncontrolled infections (as well as pregnancy or lactation). A diagnosis was made from clinical symptoms together with serum thyroxine, TRAb, thyroid ultrasound and orbital computed tomography. Material for sequencing was peripheral blood or thyroid tissue (not recorded which). The V gene is TRBV2, the J gene TRBJ2-6; D is perhaps TRBD1 or TRBD2 (5 bases each). This TCR came from an adult man with Graves' hyperthyroidism. The CDR3, as DNA: TGTGCCAGCAGTTACGGGGCAGGGTGGACTGGGGCCAACGTCCTGACTTTC. Protein: CASSYGAGWTGANVLTF.